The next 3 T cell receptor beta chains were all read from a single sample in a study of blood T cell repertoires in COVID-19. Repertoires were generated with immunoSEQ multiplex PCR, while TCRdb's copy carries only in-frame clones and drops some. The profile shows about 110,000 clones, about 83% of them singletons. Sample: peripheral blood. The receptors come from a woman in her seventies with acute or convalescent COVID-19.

CDR3 in amino acids: CAIPQVLSTEAFF. CDR3 nucleotides: TGTGCCATCCCACAGGTGCTCAGCACTGAAGCTTTCTTT. V is TRBV28 and J is TRBJ1-1, with a possible D match to TRBD1 (5 bases). V gave up 10 bases and J gave up 4 bases, with 16 bases separating them. Germline loops: CDR1 MDHEN, CDR2 SYDVKM. The CDR3 is 13 amino acids.

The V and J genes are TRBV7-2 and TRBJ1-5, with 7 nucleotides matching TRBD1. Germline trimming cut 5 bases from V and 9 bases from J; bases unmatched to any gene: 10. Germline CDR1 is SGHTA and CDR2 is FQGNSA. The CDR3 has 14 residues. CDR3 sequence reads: CASSEQGPGGPQHF. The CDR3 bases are TGTGCCAGCAGCGAACAGGGGCCCGGGGGGCCCCAGCATTTT.

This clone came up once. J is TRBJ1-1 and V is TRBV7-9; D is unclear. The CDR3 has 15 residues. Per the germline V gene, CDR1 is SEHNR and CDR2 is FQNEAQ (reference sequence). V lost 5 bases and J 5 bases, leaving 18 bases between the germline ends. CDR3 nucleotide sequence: TGTGCCAGCAGCCAAGCTTTTTCACAGTGGACTGAAGCTTTCTTT. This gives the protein CASSQAFSQWTEAFF.